The sequence of this T cell receptor beta chain was determined in a study of cytomegalovirus exposure and HLA in healthy donors. Germline CDR1 and CDR2: SNHLY and FYNNEI. The CDR3 runs to 16 residues. V shed 6 bases and J 2 bases; nucleotides not matched to a gene: 5. PCR employed 60 Vbeta and 13 Jbeta primers. The repertoire was sequenced with immunoSEQ multiplex PCR; TCRdb's copy has only in-frame clones and lacks some. The sample records 150,000 to 200,000 clones, approximately 71% being singletons. The receptor's source is a man aged 25 to 45 in good health and CMV-seropositive. Sequenced: PBMCs. This chain connects TRBV2 to TRBJ2-3; TRBD2 matches 13 bases. This chain's CDR3 is CASSPLAGGPTDTQYF. The CDR3 DNA is TGTGCCAGCAGCCCACTAGCGGGAGGGCCCACAGATACGCAGTATTTT.